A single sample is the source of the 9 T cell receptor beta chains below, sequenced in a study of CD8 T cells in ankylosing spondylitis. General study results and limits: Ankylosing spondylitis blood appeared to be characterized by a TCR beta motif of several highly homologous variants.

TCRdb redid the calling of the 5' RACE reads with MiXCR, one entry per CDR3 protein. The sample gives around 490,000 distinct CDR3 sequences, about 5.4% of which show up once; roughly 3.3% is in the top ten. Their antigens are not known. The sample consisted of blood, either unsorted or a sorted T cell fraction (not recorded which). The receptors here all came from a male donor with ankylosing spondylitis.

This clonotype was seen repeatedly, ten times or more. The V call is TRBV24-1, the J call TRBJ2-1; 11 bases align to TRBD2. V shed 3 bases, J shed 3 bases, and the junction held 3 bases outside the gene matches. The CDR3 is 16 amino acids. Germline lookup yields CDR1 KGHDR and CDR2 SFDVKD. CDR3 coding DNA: TGTGCCACCAGTGATCCTAGCGGGAGGCACTACAATGAGCAGTTCTTC. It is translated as CATSDPSGRHYNEQFF.

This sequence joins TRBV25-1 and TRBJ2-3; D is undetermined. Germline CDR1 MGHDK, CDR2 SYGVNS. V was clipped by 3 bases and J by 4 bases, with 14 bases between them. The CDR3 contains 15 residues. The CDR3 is CASSEPRAHADTQYF. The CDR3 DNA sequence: TGTGCCAGCAGTGAGCCCCGGGCACACGCAGATACGCAGTATTTT.

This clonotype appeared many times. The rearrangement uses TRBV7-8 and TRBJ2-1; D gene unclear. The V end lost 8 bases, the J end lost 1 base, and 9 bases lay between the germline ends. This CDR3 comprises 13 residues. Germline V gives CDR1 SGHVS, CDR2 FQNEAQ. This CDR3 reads CASAKGSYNEQFF. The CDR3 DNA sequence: TGTGCCAGCGCTAAAGGGTCCTACAATGAGCAGTTCTTC.

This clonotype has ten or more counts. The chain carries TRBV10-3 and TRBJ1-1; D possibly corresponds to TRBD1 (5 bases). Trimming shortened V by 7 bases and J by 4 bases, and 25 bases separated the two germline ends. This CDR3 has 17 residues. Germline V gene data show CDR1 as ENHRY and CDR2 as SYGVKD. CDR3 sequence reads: CAIKAGMGVGVGTEAFF. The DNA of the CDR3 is TGTGCCATCAAGGCCGGTATGGGGGTAGGAGTGGGCACTGAAGCTTTCTTT.

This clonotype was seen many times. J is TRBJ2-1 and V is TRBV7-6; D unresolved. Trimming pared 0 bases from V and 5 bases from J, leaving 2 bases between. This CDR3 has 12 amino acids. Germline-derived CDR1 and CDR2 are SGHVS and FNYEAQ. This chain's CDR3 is CASSLANNEQFF. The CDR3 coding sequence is TGTGCCAGCAGCTTAGCCAACAATGAGCAGTTCTTC.

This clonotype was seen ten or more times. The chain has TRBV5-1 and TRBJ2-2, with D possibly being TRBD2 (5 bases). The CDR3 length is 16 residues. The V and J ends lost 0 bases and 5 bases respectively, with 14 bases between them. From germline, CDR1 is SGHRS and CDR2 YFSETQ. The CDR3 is CASSLAGRVGTGELFF. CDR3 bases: TGCGCCAGCAGCTTGGCCGGGCGGGTTGGAACCGGGGAGCTGTTTTTT. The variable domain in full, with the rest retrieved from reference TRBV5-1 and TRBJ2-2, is KAGVTQTPRYLIKTRGQQVTLSCSPISGHRSVSWYQQTPGQGLQFLFEYFSETQRNKGNFPGRFSGRQFSNSRSEMNVSTLELGDSALYLCASSLAGRVGTGELFFGEGSRLTVL.

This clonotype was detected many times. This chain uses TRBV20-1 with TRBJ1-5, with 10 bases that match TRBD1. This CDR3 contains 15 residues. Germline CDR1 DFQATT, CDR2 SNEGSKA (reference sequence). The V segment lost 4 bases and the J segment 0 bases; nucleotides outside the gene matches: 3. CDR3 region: CSATDRGNSNQPQHF. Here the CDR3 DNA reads TGCAGTGCTACGGACAGGGGGAATAGCAATCAGCCCCAGCATTTT.

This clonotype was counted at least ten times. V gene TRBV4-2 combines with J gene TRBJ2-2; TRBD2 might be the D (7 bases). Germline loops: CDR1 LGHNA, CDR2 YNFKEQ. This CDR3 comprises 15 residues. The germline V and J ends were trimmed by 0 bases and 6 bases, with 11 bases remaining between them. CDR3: CASSQDTGRAGELFF. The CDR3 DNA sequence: TGTGCCAGCAGCCAAGACACAGGGAGGGCCGGGGAGCTGTTTTTT.

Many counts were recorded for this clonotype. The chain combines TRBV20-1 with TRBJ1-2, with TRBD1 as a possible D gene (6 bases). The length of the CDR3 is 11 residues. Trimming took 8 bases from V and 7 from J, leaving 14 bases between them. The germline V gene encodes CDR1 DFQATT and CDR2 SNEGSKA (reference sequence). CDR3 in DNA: TGCAGTCCACGACAGGATCTTGGCTACACCTTC. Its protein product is CSPRQDLGYTF.